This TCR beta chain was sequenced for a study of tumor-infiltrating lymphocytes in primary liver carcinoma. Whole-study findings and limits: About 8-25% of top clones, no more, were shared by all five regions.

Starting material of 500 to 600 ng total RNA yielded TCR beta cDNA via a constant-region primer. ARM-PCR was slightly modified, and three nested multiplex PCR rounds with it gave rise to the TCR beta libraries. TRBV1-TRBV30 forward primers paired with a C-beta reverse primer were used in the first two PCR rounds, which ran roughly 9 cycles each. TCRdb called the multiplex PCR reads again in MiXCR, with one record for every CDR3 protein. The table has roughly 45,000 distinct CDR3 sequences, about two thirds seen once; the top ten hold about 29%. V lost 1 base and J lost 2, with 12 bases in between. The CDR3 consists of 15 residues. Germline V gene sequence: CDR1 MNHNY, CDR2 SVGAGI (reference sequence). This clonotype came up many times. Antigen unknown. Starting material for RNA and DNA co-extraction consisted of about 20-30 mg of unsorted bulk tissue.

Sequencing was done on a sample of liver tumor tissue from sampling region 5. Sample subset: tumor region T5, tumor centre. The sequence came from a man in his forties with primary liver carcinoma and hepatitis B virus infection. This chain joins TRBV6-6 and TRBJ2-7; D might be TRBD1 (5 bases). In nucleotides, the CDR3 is TGTGCCAGCAGTTACTACCAGGGAACTCCCTACGAGCAGTACTTC. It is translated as CASSYYQGTPYEQYF.